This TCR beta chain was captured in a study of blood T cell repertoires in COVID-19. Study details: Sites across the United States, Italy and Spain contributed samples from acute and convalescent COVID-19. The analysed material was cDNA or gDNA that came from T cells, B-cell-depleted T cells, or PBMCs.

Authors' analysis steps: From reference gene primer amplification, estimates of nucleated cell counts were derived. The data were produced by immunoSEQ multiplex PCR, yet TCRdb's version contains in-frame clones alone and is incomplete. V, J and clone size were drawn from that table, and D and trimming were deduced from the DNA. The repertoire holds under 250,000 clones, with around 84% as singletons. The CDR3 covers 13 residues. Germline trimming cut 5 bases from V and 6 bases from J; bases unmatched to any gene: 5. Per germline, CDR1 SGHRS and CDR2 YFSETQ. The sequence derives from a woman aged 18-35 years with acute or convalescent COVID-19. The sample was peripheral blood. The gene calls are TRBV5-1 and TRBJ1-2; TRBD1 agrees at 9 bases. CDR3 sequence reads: CASSGQGWNGYTF. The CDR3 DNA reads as TGCGCCAGCAGTGGACAGGGGTGGAATGGCTACACCTTC.